Shown below are 13 T cell receptor beta chains from a single sample sequenced in a study of T cell responses to AZD1222 COVID-19 vaccine (dated by TCRdb to about 2021). Libraries were constructed by the immunoSEQ multiplex PCR assay. TCRdb carries this immuneACCESS record with in-frame sequences only. Its versions omit some clonotypes, under half of them owing to an unresolved V gene in the studies checked, with the rest unexplained. In all, the sample holds 200,000 to 250,000 clones, and just over 90% of those were seen once. The ten largest make up roughly 1% of the sample. In light of the paper, this sample's time point label describes: baseline before first vaccination. The sample's treatment or condition label, in plain terms: meningococcal conjugate vaccine given as trial control. Sequences were derived from peripheral blood, sampled on day 0 of MenACWY control vaccination. The receptors derive from an adult in good health.

The V gene is TRBV7-2, the J gene TRBJ2-1; 7 bases match TRBD1. CDR3 length: 15 residues. Germline values: CDR1 SGHTA, CDR2 FQGNSA. Losses at the gene ends were 5 bases for V and 3 bases for J; bases not matched to a gene: 7. The DNA of the CDR3 is TGTGCCAGCAGCGATACCGGGACAGACTACAATGAGCAGTTCTTC. As protein: CASSDTGTDYNEQFF.

The chain recombines TRBV6-5 with TRBJ1-4; 8 bases match TRBD1. CDR3 length equals 14 residues. Losses at the gene ends were 10 bases for V and 6 bases for J; bases not matched to a gene: 10. CDR1 is MNHEY and CDR2 is SVGAGI in the germline V gene. CDR3 in DNA: TGTGCCACCGCCCTGGGCAGGGGGCATGAAAAACTGTTTTTT. This sequence encodes CATALGRGHEKLFF.

This clone occurred once. The rearrangement uses TRBV12-5 and TRBJ1-1; weak D call: TRBD1 (5 bases). V was shortened by 7 bases and J by 8 bases, with 14 bases between the two germline ends. This CDR3 is built from 12 residues. Looked up from germline, CDR1 is LGHNT and CDR2 is FRNRAP. CDR3 in DNA: TGTGCTAGTGCCCGATGGAGACAGGAAGCTTTCTTT. It is translated as CASARWRQEAFF. The variable domain in full, with the rest retrieved from reference TRBV12-5 and TRBJ1-1, is DARVTQTPRHKVTEMGQEVTMRCQPILGHNTVFWYRQTMMQGLELLAYFRNRAPLDDSGMPKDRFSAEMPDATLATLKIQPSEPRDSAVYFCASARWRQEAFFGQGTRLTVV.

The DNA for the CDR3 is TGTGCCATCGGACAGGATCCCTACGAGCAGTACTTC. Translated: CAIGQDPYEQYF. This chain links TRBV24-1 with TRBJ2-7; 7 nucleotides align to TRBD1. V was pared by 11 bases and J by 2 bases, with 5 bases of the junction left unmatched. CDR1 and CDR2 from the germline V gene are KGHDR and SFDVKD. CDR3 length: 12 amino acids.

V usage is TRBV18 and J usage is TRBJ2-7; no reliable D call. The CDR3 contains 13 residues. The germline V and J ends were trimmed by 4 bases and 1 base, with 8 bases remaining between them. Germline CDR1 is KGHSH and CDR2 is LQKENI. CDR3 region: CASSLSVSYEQYF. The CDR3 DNA reads as TGTGCCAGCTCACTTTCGGTGTCCTACGAGCAGTACTTC.

V usage is TRBV19 and J usage is TRBJ2-3, with 9 bases fitting TRBD2. Germline V gives CDR1 LNHDA, CDR2 SQIVND (reference sequence). This CDR3 contains 13 residues. J was trimmed by 6 bases and V by 7 bases; bases with no gene match: 5. The CDR3 coding sequence is TGTGCCAGTACGCGCGGGGGGGGTGATACGCAGTATTTT. It specifies CASTRGGGDTQYF.

The chain combines TRBV5-4 with TRBJ2-1, with D possibly being TRBD2 (6 bases). The CDR3 contains 16 residues. The V gene's germline CDR1 is SGHNT and CDR2 YYREEE (reference sequence). V was clipped by 0 bases and J by 2 bases, with 12 bases between them. The CDR3 sequence: CASSLGVADPYNEQFF. The CDR3 region has the DNA TGTGCCAGCAGCTTGGGGGTAGCGGACCCCTACAATGAGCAGTTCTTC.

The gene calls are TRBV7-2 and TRBJ2-7; tentative D call: TRBD2 (5 bases). The V and J ends lost 5 bases and 5 bases respectively, with 19 bases between them. The CDR3 has 15 amino acids. Germline-derived CDR1 and CDR2 are SGHTA and FQGNSA. The CDR3 coding sequence is TGTGCCAGCAGCCGCCGCAGAGGGCGCGGAGACGAGCAGTACTTC. This gives the protein CASSRRRGRGDEQYF.

The DNA for the CDR3 is TGTGCCAGCAGTGAAGGTATTAGGGGCTACACCTTC. It yields the protein CASSEGIRGYTF. The chain combines TRBV25-1 with TRBJ1-2; D is unresolved. There are 12 residues in the CDR3. The V gene's germline CDR1 is MGHDK and CDR2 SYGVNS. V was clipped by 2 bases and J by 8 bases, with 9 bases between them.

CDR3 residues: CASSPQEDYGYTF. The CDR3, as DNA: TGTGCCAGCTCACCACAGGAGGACTATGGCTACACCTTC. The chain uses TRBV18 and TRBJ1-2, with D uncertain. V dropped 1 base and J dropped 3 bases, with 6 bases sitting between them. In germline, CDR1 is KGHSH, CDR2 LQKENI. The CDR3 contains 13 residues.

This clone was picked up a small number of times. This chain connects TRBV30 to TRBJ1-6; D not resolved. Germline CDR1 reads GTSNPN; CDR2 reads SVGIG (reference sequence). This CDR3 has 13 residues. Trimming pared 4 bases from V and 10 bases from J, leaving 14 bases between. This chain's CDR3 is CAWTREPRSPLHF. CDR3 sequence (DNA): TGTGCCTGGACGAGGGAACCCCGCTCACCCCTCCACTTT.

V gene TRBV28 combines with J gene TRBJ1-3, with D perhaps TRBD1 (5 bases). The V gene lost 5 bases and the J gene lost 1 base, with 12 bases spanning the gap. This CDR3 spans 15 amino acids. The germline V gene has CDR1 MDHEN and CDR2 SYDVKM. The CDR3 region has the DNA TGTGCCAGCAGTCGGTTACAGGTTTCTGGAAACACCATATATTTT. This sequence encodes CASSRLQVSGNTIYF. Combining the CDR3 with reference TRBV28 and TRBJ1-3 gives the whole variable domain DVKVTQSSRYLVKRTGEKVFLECVQDMDHENMFWYRQDPGLGLRLIYFSYDVKMKEKGDIPEGYSVSREKKERFSLILESASTNQTSMYLCASSRLQVSGNTIYFGEGSWLTVV.

The chain combines TRBV30 with TRBJ1-2; unclear D gene. This CDR3 spans 14 amino acids. The ends were cut back, 7 bases at V and 2 bases at J, with 17 bases in the middle. CDR1 and CDR2 from the germline V gene are GTSNPN and SVGIG (reference sequence). In DNA form, the CDR3 reads TGTGCCTTTTCCCCAGGAACCCCGAACTATGGCTACACCTTC. Protein: CAFSPGTPNYGYTF.